Each of the 23 T cell receptor beta chains below was sequenced from the same sample in a study of cytomegalovirus exposure and HLA in healthy donors. In the PCR, 60 Vbeta and 13 Jbeta primers were used. TCRdb's copy holds only in-frame clones and misses some; the assay was immunoSEQ multiplex PCR. The table has roughly 130,000 clones, 80% seen once; the top ten hold around 4.1%. Sequences were obtained from PBMCs. The receptors here all came from a woman in her thirties or forties in good health and CMV-seronegative.

The V and J genes are TRBV6-5 and TRBJ1-5, with 10 bases aligning to TRBD1. The CDR3 has 14 residues. V gave up 5 bases and J gave up 6 bases; unmatched junction bases: 4. The V gene's germline CDR1 is MNHEY and CDR2 SVGAGI. In DNA form, the CDR3 reads TGTGCCAGCAGTGGGACAGGGGAATCTCAGCCCCAGCATTTT. Its translation: CASSGTGESQPQHF.

The rearrangement uses TRBV7-6 and TRBJ1-4; D may be TRBD1 (5 bases). V gave up 3 bases and J gave up 6 bases, with 11 bases separating them. The CDR3 has 14 amino acids. The germline gives CDR1 SGHVS, CDR2 FNYEAQ. This CDR3 reads CASSFGGADEKLFF. The CDR3 nucleotides are TGTGCCAGCAGCTTCGGAGGGGCGGATGAAAAACTGTTTTTT.

The chain has TRBV19 and TRBJ1-5; a possible D gene is TRBD1 (6 bases). V was pared by 7 bases and J by 1 base, with 17 bases between. This CDR3 spans 16 amino acids. From germline, CDR1 is LNHDA and CDR2 SQIVND (reference sequence). Written as DNA, the CDR3 is TGTGCCAGTACCATTTGGGGGGGGGCGAGCAATCAGCCCCAGCATTTT. This encodes CASTIWGGASNQPQHF.

V and J are TRBV5-5 and TRBJ1-5; 12 bases are a match to TRBD1. Germline assignment: CDR1 SGHKS and CDR2 YYEKEE (reference sequence). V shed 4 bases and J 2 bases; nucleotides not matched to a gene: 7. The length of the CDR3 is 17 residues. Here the CDR3 reads CASSRDRGLVGNQPQHF. The CDR3 DNA reads TGTGCCAGCAGCCGGGACAGGGGGCTCGTGGGCAATCAGCCCCAGCATTTT.

The chain has TRBV29-1 and TRBJ2-3; D is uncertain. The V and J ends lost 2 bases and 11 bases respectively, with 8 bases between them. Germline CDR1 SQVTM, CDR2 ANQGSEA. CDR3 length: 10 residues. CDR3: CSVEPRRQYF. The CDR3 DNA follows: TGCAGCGTTGAACCCCGCAGGCAGTATTTT.

V usage is TRBV19 and J usage is TRBJ2-7; a possible D gene is TRBD2 (6 bases). Germline V gene data show CDR1 as LNHDA and CDR2 as SQIVND (reference sequence). Deletions cut 6 bases from V and 2 bases from J, with 14 bases between. This CDR3 has 14 residues. Here the CDR3 reads CASSPRAGPYEQYF. The CDR3 DNA follows: TGTGCCAGTAGCCCCCGTGCGGGACCCTACGAGCAGTACTTC.

The chain carries TRBV19 and TRBJ2-1; D may be TRBD1 (6 bases). The CDR3 length is 15 residues. V lost 1 base and J lost 6, with 13 bases in between. Germline CDR1 is LNHDA and CDR2 is SQIVND (reference sequence). The chain's CDR3 is CASSIAAGVGNEQFF. The CDR3 nucleotides are TGTGCCAGTAGTATAGCGGCAGGGGTAGGCAATGAGCAGTTCTTC.

V and J are TRBV4-1 and TRBJ2-3; TRBD1 matches at 10 bases. V shed 10 bases and J 2 bases; nucleotides not matched to a gene: 12. The CDR3 has 16 residues. Germline CDR1 reads MGHRA; CDR2 reads YSYEKL. The CDR3 nucleotides are TGCGCCATCCGGGTCGGACAGGGGGGGGTCACAGATACGCAGTATTTT. Its translation: CAIRVGQGGVTDTQYF.

The rearrangement joins TRBV4-2 to TRBJ2-2, with TRBD2 matching over 10 bases. Germline CDR1 LGHNA, CDR2 YNFKEQ. This CDR3 comprises 21 residues. After removal of 0 bases from V and 1 base from J, the junction contained 14 bases not matched to a gene. The CDR3 spells CASSQDIGRLAGLRNTGELFF. In DNA form, the CDR3 reads TGTGCCAGCAGCCAAGATATTGGGAGACTAGCGGGTTTAAGGAACACCGGGGAGCTGTTTTTT.

This chain uses TRBV15 with TRBJ2-2; D might be TRBD1 (7 bases). CDR1 is LNHNV and CDR2 is YYDKDF in the germline V gene (reference sequence). V lost 0 bases, J lost 2 bases, and 16 bases lay in between. This CDR3 spans 18 amino acids. The CDR3 sequence is CATSRDLGGQTNTGELFF. The CDR3 DNA reads TGTGCCACCAGCAGAGATCTGGGGGGACAGACCAACACCGGGGAGCTGTTTTTT.

J is TRBJ2-7 and V is TRBV6-5; 10 bases match TRBD1. Germline CDR1 MNHEY, CDR2 SVGAGI. The CDR3 is made up of 15 amino acids. Germline trimming cut 6 bases from V and 1 base from J; bases unmatched to any gene: 6. In DNA form, the CDR3 reads TGTGCCAGCAGAGACCTGGGACAGGGGTCCTACGAGCAGTACTTC. This sequence encodes CASRDLGQGSYEQYF.

The genes are TRBV2 and TRBJ2-6, with 7 bases identical to TRBD1. This CDR3 contains 14 residues. Trimming removed 7 bases from V and 1 base from J; junction bases left unmatched: 1. Germline values: CDR1 SNHLY, CDR2 FYNNEI. CDR3 residues: CASMTGSGANVLTF. CDR3 nucleotides: TGTGCCAGCATGACAGGGTCTGGGGCCAACGTCCTGACTTTC.

This CDR3 reads CASSQDRITEAFF. In DNA form, the CDR3 reads TGCGCCAGCAGCCAAGATAGAATAACTGAAGCTTTCTTT. The rearrangement joins TRBV4-3 to TRBJ1-1; no clear D. V was trimmed by 0 bases and J by 5 bases, leaving 7 bases between them. The V gene's germline CDR1 is LGHNA and CDR2 YSLEER. This CDR3 comprises 13 residues.

This chain uses TRBV7-3 with TRBJ2-5; 14 positions match TRBD2. Trimming cost V 5 bases and J 3 bases; bases outside gene matches: 2. The germline V gene encodes CDR1 SGHTA and CDR2 FQGTGA. There are 15 residues in the CDR3. The DNA for the CDR3 is TGTGCCAGCAGCCGGGGACTAGCGGGAGAAGAGACCCAGTACTTC. Translating gives CASSRGLAGEETQYF.

The gene calls are TRBV18 and TRBJ2-2, with D perhaps matching TRBD1 (6 bases). CDR3 length: 15 amino acids. CDR1 is KGHSH and CDR2 is LQKENI in the germline V gene. The V gene lost 4 bases and the J gene lost 4 bases, with 13 bases spanning the gap. The DNA of the CDR3 is TGTGCCAGCTCACTGGAGACAGGTATCACCGGGGAGCTGTTTTTT. As protein: CASSLETGITGELFF.

A single count supports this clone. This rearrangement joins TRBV19 to TRBJ1-1; TRBD1 matches 8 bases. CDR1 and CDR2 (germline): LNHDA, SQIVND (reference sequence). The CDR3 extends over 15 amino acids. Unmatched junction bases numbered 7, after V lost 3 bases and J lost 4 bases. The CDR3 sequence: CASSISGGWGTEAFF. CDR3 bases: TGTGCCAGTAGTATCTCAGGGGGCTGGGGCACTGAAGCTTTCTTT.

This clone showed up many times. The V and J genes are TRBV11-2 and TRBJ1-2; D gene uncertain. CDR3 size: 13 residues. Trimming took 3 bases from V and 2 from J, leaving 7 bases between them. Germline CDR1 SGHAT, CDR2 FQNNGV. CDR3 loop: CASSLYSNYGYTF. The CDR3, as DNA: TGTGCCAGCAGCTTGTACAGCAACTATGGCTACACCTTC.

V gene TRBV7-6 combines with J gene TRBJ1-2; a weak D match, TRBD1 (6 bases). Trimming shortened V by 5 bases and J by 6 bases, and 19 bases separated the two germline ends. CDR3 size: 15 residues. The germline gives CDR1 SGHVS, CDR2 FNYEAQ. The CDR3 loop is CASSPGPLGANGYTF. The CDR3 nucleotides are TGTGCCAGCAGCCCAGGACCGCTGGGGGCTAATGGCTACACCTTC.

This sequence joins TRBV27 and TRBJ1-5; D unresolved. V was clipped by 5 bases and J by 1 base, with 12 bases between them. This CDR3 has 15 amino acids. Germline CDR1 and CDR2: MNHEY and SMNVEV (reference sequence). CDR3 DNA sequence: TGTGCCAGCAGTAAGTCTGGGAGAAGCAATCAGCCCCAGCATTTT. The encoded protein is CASSKSGRSNQPQHF.

V and J are TRBV19 and TRBJ1-4; a weak D match, TRBD1 (5 bases). Germline V CDR1 and CDR2: LNHDA, SQIVND (reference sequence). The CDR3 is 16 amino acids. The V end lost 6 bases, the J end lost 2 bases, and 16 bases lay between the germline ends. The CDR3 region is CASSSQSGSTNEKLFF. CDR3 nucleotide sequence: TGTGCCAGTAGCTCCCAATCAGGGTCCACTAATGAAAAACTGTTTTTT. Complete variable domain (other parts from reference TRBV19 and TRBJ1-4): DGGITQSPKYLFRKEGQNVTLSCEQNLNHDAMYWYRQDPGQGLRLIYYSQIVNDFQKGDIAEGYSVSREKKESFPLTVTSAQKNPTAFYLCASSSQSGSTNEKLFFGSGTQLSVL.

The chain joins TRBV4-1 to TRBJ2-7; perhaps TRBD2 as D (5 bases). The CDR3 consists of 15 residues. Germline V gene data show CDR1 as MGHRA and CDR2 as YSYEKL. V lost 3 bases and J 4 bases, leaving 16 bases between the germline ends. CDR3 region: CASSQAEGSLYEQYF. CDR3 bases: TGCGCCAGCAGCCAGGCCGAGGGCAGCTTATACGAGCAGTACTTC.

The chain uses TRBV5-8 and TRBJ2-7; 10 bases align to TRBD1. V was pared by 2 bases and J by 5 bases, with 7 bases of the junction left unmatched. The V gene's germline CDR1 is SGHTS and CDR2 YDEGEE. This CDR3 contains 15 residues. In DNA form, the CDR3 reads TGTGCCAGCAGCTTCCCCGGGACAGGGGAAGACGAGCAGTACTTC. Translation: CASSFPGTGEDEQYF.

The chain combines TRBV6-5 with TRBJ1-1; D might be TRBD1 (5 bases). With 5 bases removed from V and 5 bases from J, the gap between germline ends came to 15 bases. The CDR3 runs to 14 residues. CDR1 and CDR2 (germline): MNHEY, SVGAGI. The CDR3 protein is CASSRGRGMTEAFF. In DNA, the CDR3 is TGTGCCAGCAGTAGGGGTCGAGGAATGACTGAAGCTTTCTTT.